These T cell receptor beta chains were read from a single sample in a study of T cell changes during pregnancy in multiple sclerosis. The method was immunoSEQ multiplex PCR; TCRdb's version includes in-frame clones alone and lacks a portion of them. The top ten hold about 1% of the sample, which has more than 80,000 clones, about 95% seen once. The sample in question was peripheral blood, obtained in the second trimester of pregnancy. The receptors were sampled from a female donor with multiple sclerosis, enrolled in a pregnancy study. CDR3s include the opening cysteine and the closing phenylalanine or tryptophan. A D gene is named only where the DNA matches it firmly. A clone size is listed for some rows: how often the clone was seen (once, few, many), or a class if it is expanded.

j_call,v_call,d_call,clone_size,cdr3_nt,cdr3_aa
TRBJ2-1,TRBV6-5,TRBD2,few,TGTGCCAGCAGTTACACTAGCGGCTCCTACAATGAGCAGTTCTTC,CASSYTSGSYNEQFF
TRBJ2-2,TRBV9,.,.,TGTGCCAGCAGCGTAAATCCGGGAACACCTGGACTCAACACCGGGGAGCTGTTTTTT,CASSVNPGTPGLNTGELFF
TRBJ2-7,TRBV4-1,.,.,TGCGCCAGCAGCCAAGATCACAGGCTCTACGAGCAGTACTTC,CASSQDHRLYEQYF
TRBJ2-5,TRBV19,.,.,TGTGCCAGTAGTAGGATTACCGGCGGGGAGACCCAGTACTTC,CASSRITGGETQYF
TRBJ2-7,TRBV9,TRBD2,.,TGTGCCAGCAGCGCCGGACTAGCGGGAGACGAGCAGTACTTC,CASSAGLAGDEQYF
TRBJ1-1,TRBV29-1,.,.,TGCAGCGTTGATCTAGGGGGAATGAACACTGAAGCTTTCTTT,CSVDLGGMNTEAFF
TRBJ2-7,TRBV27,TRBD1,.,TGTGCCAGCAGTTTCTCTCGGACAGGGAGGTACGAGCAGTACTTC,CASSFSRTGRYEQYF
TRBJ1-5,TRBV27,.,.,TGTGCCAGCAGACGTAACAGGGCTACTCAGCCCCAGCATTTT,CASRRNRATQPQHF
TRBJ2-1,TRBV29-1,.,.,TGCAGCGTTCGGACAGCATTAATCCACAATGAGCAGTTCTTC,CSVRTALIHNEQFF
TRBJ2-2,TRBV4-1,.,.,TGCGCCAGCAGCCAACTCAGCGCGAACACCGGGGAGCTGTTTTTT,CASSQLSANTGELFF
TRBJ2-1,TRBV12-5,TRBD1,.,TGTGCTAGTGGTTTGGGACAGGGCATAGGAGATGAGCAGTTCTTC,CASGLGQGIGDEQFF
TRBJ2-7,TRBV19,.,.,TGTGCCAGTAGTTCCCCCTCAGGCCCTCGACCATACGAGCAGTACTTC,CASSSPSGPRPYEQYF
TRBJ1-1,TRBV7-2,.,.,TGTGCCAGCTTGTTGGGGCTGGGGTTAGCCTTGAACACTGAAGCTTTCTTT,CASLLGLGLALNTEAFF
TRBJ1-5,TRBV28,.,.,TGTGCCAGCAGTCCTATAGGAGGGCTTGGGGATCGGCCCCAGCATTTT,CASSPIGGLGDRPQHF
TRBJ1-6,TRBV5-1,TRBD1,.,TGCGCCAGCAGCTTGGGGGGGCCCAGGGGGCCTCGGGGTCGGGACTATAATTCACCCCTCCACTTT,CASSLGGPRGPRGRDYNSPLHF
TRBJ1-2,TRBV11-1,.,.,TGTGCCAGCAGCTTAGATACAGGGAACTATGGCTACACCTTC,CASSLDTGNYGYTF
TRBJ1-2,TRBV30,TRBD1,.,TGTGCCTGGGGTATCTGGACAGGGTCGAACTATGGCTACACCTTC,CAWGIWTGSNYGYTF
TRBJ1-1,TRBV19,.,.,TGTGCCAGTAGTATAGTGGGCGGCGGGGGAAACACTGAAGCTTTCTTT,CASSIVGGGGNTEAFF
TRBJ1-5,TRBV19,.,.,TGTGCCAGTAGTATATACGGGGGGCATCCCCAGCATTTT,CASSIYGGHPQHF
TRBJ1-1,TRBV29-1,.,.,TGCAGCGTGACCTTCCAGGGCACTGAAGCTTTCTTT,CSVTFQGTEAFF
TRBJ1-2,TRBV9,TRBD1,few,TGTGCCAGCAGCGTATACTCCCGGGGACAGGGGGCGGGCTACACCTTC,CASSVYSRGQGAGYTF
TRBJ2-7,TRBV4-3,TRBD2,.,TGCGCCAGCAGCCAATCCGCGAAAGGGGGACTAGCGGGCCTACCTAGCTCCTACGAGCAGTACTTC,CASSQSAKGGLAGLPSSYEQYF
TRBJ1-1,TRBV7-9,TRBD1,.,TGTGCCAGCAGTCCCCAGACAGGGGAAGCTTTCTTT,CASSPQTGEAFF
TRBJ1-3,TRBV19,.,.,TGTGCCAGTAGAACAGGAGGAAACACCATATATTTT,CASRTGGNTIYF
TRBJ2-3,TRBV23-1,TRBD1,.,TGCGCCAGCAGTCAATCAAGGACAGGGTCATATACGCAGTATTTT,CASSQSRTGSYTQYF
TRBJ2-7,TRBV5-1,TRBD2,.,TGCGCCAGCACCCCACCAGGGACTAGCGGGAGCTTGACCTACGAGCAGTACTTC,CASTPPGTSGSLTYEQYF
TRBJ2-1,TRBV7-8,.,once,TGTGCCAGCAGCCCACTAGCAGCGGGCAGCAATGAGCAGTTCTTC,CASSPLAAGSNEQFF
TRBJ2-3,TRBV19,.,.,TGTGCCAGTAGTGTCGGAGCGGTGCGCACAGATACGCAGTATTTT,CASSVGAVRTDTQYF
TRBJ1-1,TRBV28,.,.,TGTGCCAGCTGGGGGGGGGCTCCTGGGGCTTTCTTT,CASWGGAPGAFF
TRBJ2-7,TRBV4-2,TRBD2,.,TGTGCCAGCAGCCAAGATGGGAGAATGACTAGCGGGGTCTACGAGCAGTACTTC,CASSQDGRMTSGVYEQYF
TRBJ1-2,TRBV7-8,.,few,TGTGCCAGCAGTCCAGGACAGAACTATGGCTACACCTTC,CASSPGQNYGYTF
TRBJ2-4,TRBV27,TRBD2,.,TGTGCCAGCAGATCTCGGAGCGGGAGGGAGATAAACATTCAGTACTTC,CASRSRSGREINIQYF
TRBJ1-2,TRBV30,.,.,TGTGCCTGGACGGGGGAAGACTATGGCTACACCTTC,CAWTGEDYGYTF
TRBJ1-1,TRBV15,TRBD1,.,TGTGCCACCAGCAGCTACAGGGGTGCTGAAGCTTTCTTT,CATSSYRGAEAFF
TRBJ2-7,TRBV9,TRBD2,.,TGTGCCAGCAGCGTAGGGTCCGCGGGAGGGACCTACGAGCAGTACTTC,CASSVGSAGGTYEQYF
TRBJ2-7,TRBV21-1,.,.,TGTGCCAGCAGCAAACCCTGGGACAGGGAGGATACCTACGAGCAGTACTTC,CASSKPWDREDTYEQYF
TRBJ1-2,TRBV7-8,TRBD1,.,TGTGCCAGCAGCTTATTAGGGGACAGCGACTATGGCTACACCTTC,CASSLLGDSDYGYTF
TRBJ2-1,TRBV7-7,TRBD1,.,TGTGCCAGCAGCTTAGAGGGACAGTCCTACAATGAGCAGTTCTTC,CASSLEGQSYNEQFF
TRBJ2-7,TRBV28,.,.,TGTGCCAGCAGTTTATTACGGGTCGGAGCCTACGAGCAGTACTTC,CASSLLRVGAYEQYF
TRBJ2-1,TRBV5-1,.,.,TGCGCCAGCAGCCAAGGACAGTCTAATGAGCAGTTCTTC,CASSQGQSNEQFF
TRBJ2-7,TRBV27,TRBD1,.,TGTGCCAGCAGTCAGGGACAGCGACCTCTGAACGAGCAGTACTTC,CASSQGQRPLNEQYF
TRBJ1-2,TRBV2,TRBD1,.,TGTGCCAGCAGTGAAGCAGGGGGCAGCTATGGCTACACCTTC,CASSEAGGSYGYTF
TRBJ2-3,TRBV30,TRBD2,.,TGTGCCTGGACCGGGACTAGTCTTCCCCCAGATACGCAGTATTTT,CAWTGTSLPPDTQYF
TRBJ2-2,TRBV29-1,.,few,TGCAGCGGTGAGGGCCAGGGTCCCGGGGAGCTGTTTTTT,CSGEGQGPGELFF
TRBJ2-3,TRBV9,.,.,TGTGCCAGCAGCGTAGCCCCCACTAGTCCGTCGCAGTATTTT,CASSVAPTSPSQYF
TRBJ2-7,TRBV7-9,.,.,TGTGCCAGCAGCTTAGCGCTAGGGGACTACGAGCAGTACTTC,CASSLALGDYEQYF
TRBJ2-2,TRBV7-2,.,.,TGTGCCAGCAGCTTAGCTATCGGGAAAGCGAGCACCGGGGAGCTGTTTTTT,CASSLAIGKASTGELFF
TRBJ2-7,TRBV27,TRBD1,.,TGTGCCAGCAGTTTATCCAGGGGGTACTACGAGCAGTACTTC,CASSLSRGYYEQYF
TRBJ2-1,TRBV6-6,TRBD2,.,TGTGCCAGCAGGCCCCTTACGGGAGGGTCAAGGGAGCAGTTCTTC,CASRPLTGGSREQFF
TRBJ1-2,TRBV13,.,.,TGTGCCAGCAGCCCGGGGGACGGAGCTAACTATGGCTACACCTTC,CASSPGDGANYGYTF
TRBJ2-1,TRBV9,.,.,TGTGCCAGCAGCGTGGGAGGTGTAGCGGCTTACAATGAGCAGTTCTTC,CASSVGGVAAYNEQFF
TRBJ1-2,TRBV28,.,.,TGTGCCAGCAGTTTGCGAGTGGGGGGGGGAGGCTACACCTTC,CASSLRVGGGGYTF